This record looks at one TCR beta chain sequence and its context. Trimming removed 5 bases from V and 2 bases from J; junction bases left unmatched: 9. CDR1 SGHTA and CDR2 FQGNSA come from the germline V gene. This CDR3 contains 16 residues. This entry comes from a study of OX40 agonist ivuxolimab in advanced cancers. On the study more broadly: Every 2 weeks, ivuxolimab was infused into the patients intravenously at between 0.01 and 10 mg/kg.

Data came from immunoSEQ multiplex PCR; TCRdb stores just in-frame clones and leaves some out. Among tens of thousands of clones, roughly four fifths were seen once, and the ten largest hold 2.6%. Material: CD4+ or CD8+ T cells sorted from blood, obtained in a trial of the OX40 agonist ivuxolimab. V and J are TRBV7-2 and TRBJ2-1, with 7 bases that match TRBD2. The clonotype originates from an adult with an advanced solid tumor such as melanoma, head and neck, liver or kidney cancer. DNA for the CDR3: TGTGCCAGCAGCCCGACCTCTAGCGGACCCTACAATGAGCAGTTCTTC. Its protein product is CASSPTSSGPYNEQFF. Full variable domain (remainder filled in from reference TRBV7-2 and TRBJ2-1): GAGVSQSPSNKVTEKGKDVELRCDPISGHTALYWYRQSLGQGLEFLIYFQGNSAPDKSGLPSDRFSAERTGGSVSTLTIQRTQQEDSAVYLCASSPTSSGPYNEQFFGPGTRLTVL.